These 18 T cell receptor beta chains came from one sample sequenced in a study of cytomegalovirus exposure and HLA in healthy donors. Both 60 Vbeta primers and 13 Jbeta primers went into the PCR. The data were produced by immunoSEQ multiplex PCR, yet TCRdb's version contains in-frame clones alone and is incomplete. This sample's table has tens of thousands of clones. Input material: PBMCs. Source of these receptors: a man in his sixties in good health and CMV-seropositive.

The V gene is TRBV30, the J gene TRBJ2-2; TRBD2 aligns across 10 bases. CDR1 GTSNPN and CDR2 SVGIG come from the germline V gene (reference sequence). This CDR3 is built from 14 residues. With 8 bases clipped from V and 7 bases from J, the junction kept 10 bases outside the gene matches. The CDR3 protein is CAESGRAMFGELFF. CDR3 bases: TGTGCCGAGAGCGGGAGGGCCATGTTCGGGGAGCTGTTTTTT.

The chain couples TRBV27 to TRBJ2-3; 7 bases are a match to TRBD1. Germline assignment: CDR1 MNHEY and CDR2 SMNVEV (reference sequence). J lost 8 bases, V lost 5 bases, and 4 bases had no gene match. CDR3 size: 12 residues. CDR3 nucleotides: TGTGCCAGCAGTCTAGGGGGCGTTACGCAGTATTTT. Its translation is CASSLGGVTQYF.

The chain combines TRBV30 with TRBJ2-3, with 10 bases identical to TRBD2. This CDR3 contains 16 residues. V lost 4 bases to trimming and J lost 3 bases; unmatched junction nucleotides: 10. Per the germline V gene, CDR1 is GTSNPN and CDR2 is SVGIG (reference sequence). CDR3 sequence: CAWKYHPSGSTDTQYF. Here the CDR3 DNA reads TGTGCCTGGAAGTATCATCCTAGCGGGAGTACAGATACGCAGTATTTT.

This chain joins TRBV29-1 and TRBJ1-1; D is unclear. The CDR3 sequence is 13 residues long. Per germline, CDR1 SQVTM and CDR2 ANQGSEA. V was clipped by 1 base and J by 0 bases, with 6 bases between them. The CDR3 DNA reads TGCAGCGTTGAAGCCCAGATGAACACTGAAGCTTTCTTT. Its protein is CSVEAQMNTEAFF. The full variable domain, in which reference TRBV29-1 and TRBJ1-1 provide the parts outside the CDR3, is SAVISQKPSRDICQRGTSLTIQCQVDSQVTMMFWYRQQPGQSLTLIATANQGSEATYESGFVIDKFPISRPNLTFSTLTVSNMSPEDSSIYLCSVEAQMNTEAFFGQGTRLTVV.

V and J are TRBV15 and TRBJ1-5; D unclear. The CDR3 is 13 amino acids. Between the trimmed V and J ends, which lost 0 bases and 6 bases, there was a span of 6 bases. Germline CDR1 reads LNHNV; CDR2 reads YYDKDF (reference sequence). As DNA, the CDR3 is TGTGCCACCAGCAGAGATGTCGGTCAGCCCCAGCATTTT. The encoded protein is CATSRDVGQPQHF. The full variable domain, completed using reference TRBV15 and TRBJ1-5, is DAMVIQNPRYQVTQFGKPVTLSCSQTLNHNVMYWYQQKSSQAPKLLFHYYDKDFNNEADTPDNFQSRRPNTSFCFLDIRSPGLGDTAMYLCATSRDVGQPQHFGDGTRLSIL.

The chain couples TRBV4-1 to TRBJ1-3; D is ambiguous. In germline, CDR1 is MGHRA, CDR2 YSYEKL. Trimming stripped 0 bases from V and 7 bases from J, with 16 bases between. This CDR3 is built from 16 residues. The CDR3 bases are TGCGCCAGCAGCCAAGATCGCGGGATGGGGATGAACACCATATATTTT. This gives the protein CASSQDRGMGMNTIYF.

CDR3 bases: TGTGCCAGCAGCTTAGATGGACTAGCGGGAGGTTGGAGCTCCTACGAGCAGTACTTC. This gives the protein CASSLDGLAGGWSSYEQYF. The chain is built from TRBV7-9 and TRBJ2-7, with 14 bases that match TRBD2. Germline CDR1 and CDR2: SEHNR and FQNEAQ (reference sequence). The CDR3 is 19 amino acids. V lost 1 base to trimming and J lost 0 bases; unmatched junction nucleotides: 8.

V usage is TRBV7-2 and J usage is TRBJ2-7; 8 nucleotides line up with TRBD2. CDR3 length: 14 amino acids. After removal of 8 bases from V and 6 bases from J, the junction contained 12 bases not matched to a gene. Germline loops: CDR1 SGHTA, CDR2 FQGNSA. CDR3 nucleotide sequence: TGTGCCAGCTCACCGAGCGGGAGTATCGGCGAGCAGTACTTC. It codes for CASSPSGSIGEQYF.

The chain couples TRBV13 to TRBJ2-2; 10 bases align to TRBD1. Germline loops: CDR1 PRHDT, CDR2 FYEKMQ (reference sequence). The junction had 7 bases not matched to a gene; V was cut back by 5 bases and J by 1 base. CDR3 size: 17 residues. The CDR3: CASSLFRDRGNTGELFF. The CDR3 nucleotides read TGTGCCAGCAGCCTCTTCCGGGACAGGGGGAACACCGGGGAGCTGTTTTTT.

The genes are TRBV19 and TRBJ1-1; 9 bases fit TRBD1. The CDR3 runs to 13 residues. V trimming: 3 bases; J trimming: 7 bases; junction bases outside the gene matches: 3. Germline V CDR1 and CDR2: LNHDA, SQIVND (reference sequence). The CDR3 sequence is CASSMGQGREAFF. CDR3 DNA sequence: TGTGCCAGTAGTATGGGACAGGGACGTGAAGCTTTCTTT. Full variable domain (rest looked up from reference TRBV19 and TRBJ1-1): DGGITQSPKYLFRKEGQNVTLSCEQNLNHDAMYWYRQDPGQGLRLIYYSQIVNDFQKGDIAEGYSVSREKKESFPLTVTSAQKNPTAFYLCASSMGQGREAFFGQGTRLTVV.

V gene TRBV5-1 combines with J gene TRBJ2-7; perhaps TRBD1 as D (6 bases). Per germline, CDR1 SGHRS and CDR2 YFSETQ. The CDR3 is 14 residues long. V lost 2 bases, J lost 2 bases, and 11 bases lay in between. In DNA form, the CDR3 reads TGCGCCAGCAGCTTAACAGGGAAGGCCTACGAGCAGTACTTC. Its translation is CASSLTGKAYEQYF. Supplemented by reference TRBV5-1 and TRBJ2-7, the full variable domain reads KAGVTQTPRYLIKTRGQQVTLSCSPISGHRSVSWYQQTPGQGLQFLFEYFSETQRNKGNFPGRFSGRQFSNSRSEMNVSTLELGDSALYLCASSLTGKAYEQYFGPGTRLTVT.

The chain links TRBV6-1 to TRBJ2-7; D uncertain. The CDR3 covers 13 residues. Germline CDR1 MNHNS, CDR2 SASEGT. V lost 5 bases and J 5 bases, leaving 13 bases between the germline ends. CDR3 sequence: CASSPRSSHEQYF. CDR3 DNA: TGTGCCAGCAGTCCTCGGTCATCCCACGAGCAGTACTTC.

V usage is TRBV7-6 and J usage is TRBJ2-1; TRBD2 aligns across 8 bases. In germline, CDR1 is SGHVS, CDR2 FNYEAQ. With V trimmed by 3 bases and J by 0 bases, 4 bases remained unmatched. The CDR3 has 16 amino acids. Here the CDR3 reads CASSFLAGNSYNEQFF. The CDR3 nucleotides read TGTGCCAGCAGCTTTTTAGCGGGAAACTCCTACAATGAGCAGTTCTTC.

The chain combines TRBV18 with TRBJ1-5; maybe TRBD1 (6 bases). The germline gives CDR1 KGHSH, CDR2 LQKENI. The CDR3 spans 13 residues. The ends were cut back, 5 bases at V and 7 bases at J, with 12 bases in the middle. The CDR3 bases are TGTGCCAGCTCAAGAGCAGGGGACCAGCCCCAGCATTTT. Translation: CASSRAGDQPQHF. The full variable domain, in which reference TRBV18 and TRBJ1-5 provide the parts outside the CDR3, is NAGVMQNPRHLVRRRGQEARLRCSPMKGHSHVYWYRQLPEEGLKFMVYLQKENIIDESGMPKERFSAEFPKEGPSILRIQQVVRGDSAAYFCASSRAGDQPQHFGDGTRLSIL.

This rearrangement joins TRBV18 to TRBJ2-1, with D possibly matching TRBD1 (8 bases). Germline lookup yields CDR1 KGHSH and CDR2 LQKENI. The CDR3 runs to 14 residues. Trimming stripped 6 bases from V and 7 bases from J, with 16 bases between. Here the CDR3 DNA reads TGTGCCAGCTCCTCGGACAGGGAGGGGAATGAGCAGTTCTTC. Translated: CASSSDREGNEQFF. Together with reference TRBV18 and TRBJ2-1, the CDR3 gives the full variable domain: NAGVMQNPRHLVRRRGQEARLRCSPMKGHSHVYWYRQLPEEGLKFMVYLQKENIIDESGMPKERFSAEFPKEGPSILRIQQVVRGDSAAYFCASSSDREGNEQFFGPGTRLTVL.

The chain employs TRBV11-2 and TRBJ1-1, with a possible D match to TRBD1 (6 bases). Trimming removed 1 base at V and 3 bases at J, with 12 bases between. Looked up from germline, CDR1 is SGHAT and CDR2 is FQNNGV. The CDR3 runs 15 residues. This chain's CDR3 is CASSLGNRVDTEAFF. In DNA, the CDR3 is TGTGCCAGCAGCTTAGGTAACAGGGTGGACACTGAAGCTTTCTTT.

The rearrangement uses TRBV7-9 and TRBJ1-4, with 8 positions matching TRBD1. V trimming: 2 bases; J trimming: 3 bases; junction bases outside the gene matches: 2. From germline, CDR1 is SEHNR and CDR2 FQNEAQ (reference sequence). The CDR3 totals 15 residues. In DNA, the CDR3 is TGTGCCAGCAGCTTACAGGGGGCCCCTAATGAAAAACTGTTTTTT. Translating it yields CASSLQGAPNEKLFF. The full variable domain, in which reference TRBV7-9 and TRBJ1-4 provide the parts outside the CDR3, is DTGVSQNPRHKITKRGQNVTFRCDPISEHNRLYWYRQTLGQGPEFLTYFQNEAQLEKSRLLSDRFSAERPKGSFSTLEIQRTEQGDSAMYLCASSLQGAPNEKLFFGSGTQLSVL.

The chain employs TRBV20-1 and TRBJ2-5, with TRBD1 as a possible D gene (5 bases). CDR3 size: 11 residues. CDR1 and CDR2 (germline): DFQATT, SNEGSKA (reference sequence). The V end lost 3 bases, the J end lost 3 bases, and 5 bases lay between the germline ends. CDR3 in DNA: TGCAGTGCTAGGACAGAAGAGACCCAGTACTTC. It translates to CSARTEETQYF.